This record looks at one T cell receptor (beta chain) sequence and its context. Its specificity is unknown. CDR1 MDHEN and CDR2 SYDVKM come from the germline V gene. The CDR3 covers 17 residues. Deletions cut 7 bases from V and 4 bases from J, with 25 bases between. The data were taken from a study of OX40 agonist ivuxolimab in advanced cancers. Whole-study context: Patient treatment consisted of intravenous ivuxolimab administration every 2 weeks at 0.01 to 10 mg/kg. General study results and limits: In the 0.1 to 3.0 mg/kg range, CD4+ and CD8+ blood T cells had expanded clonally by week 6. Fewer expanded clones were found on average in CD4+ than in CD8+ T cells. Some of the lowest clonal expansion was seen in partial responders at 0.1-3.0 mg/kg.

Here immunoSEQ multiplex PCR was the method, and the copy in TCRdb shows in-frame clones only, minus some. The sample records around 33,000 clones, around four fifths being singletons. The chain uses TRBV28 and TRBJ1-1; a possible D gene is TRBD1 (5 bases). This specimen consisted of CD4+ or CD8+ T cells sorted from blood, obtained in a trial of the OX40 agonist ivuxolimab. This TCR was sampled from an adult with an advanced solid tumor such as melanoma, head and neck, liver or kidney cancer. The chain's CDR3 is CASTKTAGPKGSTEAFF. The CDR3 DNA reads as TGTGCCAGCACCAAAACTGCGGGACCTAAGGGGAGCACTGAAGCTTTCTTT.